One sample yielded the 21 T cell receptor beta chains listed below, sequenced in a study of cytomegalovirus exposure and HLA in healthy donors. This PCR relied on a set of 60 Vbeta primers and 13 Jbeta primers. The protocol was immunoSEQ multiplex PCR, while the TCRdb copy is restricted to in-frame clones and leaves out a portion. Here the sample spans approximately 150,000 clones, approximately 91% being singletons. What was sequenced was PBMCs. These receptors all stem from a woman between 40 and 55 years old in good health and CMV-seronegative.

The chain has TRBV27 and TRBJ2-7, with a tentative D call TRBD2 (6 bases). Per germline, CDR1 MNHEY and CDR2 SMNVEV (reference sequence). The germline V and J ends were trimmed by 9 bases and 6 bases, with 18 bases remaining between them. The CDR3 consists of 13 residues. The CDR3 reads CARDLPGTSEQYF. CDR3 nucleotides: TGTGCCAGAGACTTACCCGGGACTTCCGAGCAGTACTTC.

V gene TRBV7-9 combines with J gene TRBJ2-3; no definite D call. The V end lost 4 bases, the J end lost 1 base, and 12 bases lay between the germline ends. Germline V gene data show CDR1 as SEHNR and CDR2 as FQNEAQ (reference sequence). This CDR3 contains 15 residues. The CDR3 DNA reads TGTGCCAGCAGCTATGTAGCCGGCCGCACAGATACGCAGTATTTT. Amino acid sequence: CASSYVAGRTDTQYF. Using reference TRBV7-9 and TRBJ2-3 for the parts outside the CDR3, the full variable domain is DTGVSQNPRHKITKRGQNVTFRCDPISEHNRLYWYRQTLGQGPEFLTYFQNEAQLEKSRLLSDRFSAERPKGSFSTLEIQRTEQGDSAMYLCASSYVAGRTDTQYFGPGTRLTVL.

This chain connects TRBV5-6 to TRBJ2-1; D is undetermined. From germline, CDR1 is SGHDT and CDR2 YYEEEE. V lost 2 bases and J 6 bases, leaving 6 bases between the germline ends. The CDR3 has 12 residues. The CDR3 coding sequence is TGTGCCAGCAGCTTTTCCGTCAATGAGCAGTTCTTC. Encoded protein: CASSFSVNEQFF.

The V and J genes are TRBV11-2 and TRBJ2-5; a possible D gene is TRBD1 (6 bases). In germline, CDR1 is SGHAT, CDR2 FQNNGV. With 8 bases removed from V and 5 bases from J, the gap between germline ends came to 12 bases. The CDR3 covers 12 residues. CDR3 protein: CASGEGVETQYF. CDR3 in DNA: TGTGCCAGCGGAGAGGGGGTTGAGACCCAGTACTTC.

This chain joins TRBV6-5 and TRBJ2-1; 12 bases match TRBD2. V shed 7 bases and J 7 bases; nucleotides not matched to a gene: 8. The CDR3 totals 15 residues. Germline CDR1 and CDR2: MNHEY and SVGAGI. The CDR3 DNA reads TGTGCCAGCACCCGCTCAGGACTAGCGGGGAATGAGCAGTTCTTC. Its protein product is CASTRSGLAGNEQFF.

This clone occurred a few times. The chain combines TRBV7-2 with TRBJ1-5; D unresolved. This CDR3 spans 15 amino acids. The germline CDR1 and CDR2 sequences are SGHTA and FQGNSA. Trimming cost V 7 bases and J 5 bases, with 18 bases left between them. The CDR3 spells CASTPRGGFDQPQHF. The CDR3 nucleotides are TGTGCCAGCACACCCCGAGGAGGTTTCGATCAGCCCCAGCATTTT.

This clone has just a few counts. The V gene is TRBV18, the J gene TRBJ1-1, with 7 bases fitting TRBD1. Per the germline V gene, CDR1 is KGHSH and CDR2 is LQKENI. V lost 2 bases, J lost 6 bases, and 3 bases stayed unmatched. The CDR3 spans 13 residues. CDR3 coding DNA: TGTGCCAGCTCACCAACCCAGGGGGCTGAAGCTTTCTTT. This encodes CASSPTQGAEAFF.

The chain uses TRBV5-4 and TRBJ2-3; D possibly corresponds to TRBD2 (5 bases). Per germline, CDR1 SGHNT and CDR2 YYREEE (reference sequence). The CDR3 extends over 15 amino acids. V was pared by 1 base and J by 2 bases, with 11 bases between. CDR3 nucleotide sequence: TGTGCCAGCAGCTTGACTAGGACTTTCACAGATACGCAGTATTTT. This sequence encodes CASSLTRTFTDTQYF.

The chain carries TRBV28 and TRBJ1-5; TRBD1 aligns across 7 bases. V lost 7 bases, J lost 5 bases, and 11 bases stayed unmatched. The CDR3 consists of 15 residues. CDR1 is MDHEN, CDR2 SYDVKM, per germline. The CDR3 protein is CASTTQGVADQPQHF. CDR3 nucleotides: TGTGCCAGCACTACTCAGGGGGTTGCTGATCAGCCCCAGCATTTT.

This sequence joins TRBV5-1 and TRBJ2-7; TRBD2 aligns across 13 bases. The CDR3 has 14 amino acids. From germline, CDR1 is SGHRS and CDR2 YFSETQ. Trimming at V came to 4 bases and at J to 6 bases, leaving 4 bases not matched to a gene. In nucleotides, the CDR3 is TGCGCCAGCAGCGCCGGGACTAGCGGGACCGAGCAGTACTTC. Its translation: CASSAGTSGTEQYF.

V gene TRBV5-1 combines with J gene TRBJ2-1; D remains unclear. Trimming stripped 0 bases from V and 0 bases from J, with 7 bases between. The CDR3 is made up of 15 amino acids. Germline assignment: CDR1 SGHRS and CDR2 YFSETQ. This CDR3 reads CASSLASSSYNEQFF. DNA for the CDR3: TGCGCCAGCAGCTTGGCCTCTAGCTCCTACAATGAGCAGTTCTTC.

The chain is built from TRBV11-3 and TRBJ1-1; 10 bases are shared with TRBD1. Germline loops: CDR1 SGHNT, CDR2 YENEEA. J gave up 10 bases and V 1 base, and 3 bases lay outside the gene matches. The CDR3 is made up of 13 amino acids. CDR3 sequence (DNA): TGTGCCAGCAGCTTAGGACAGGGGGCTGGAGCTTTCTTT. Amino acid sequence: CASSLGQGAGAFF.

This chain joins TRBV21-1 and TRBJ1-1. TRBV21-1 is deemed a pseudogene. There are 16 residues in the CDR3. This CDR3 reads CASRTIRRVAHTEAFF. For the CDR3, the DNA is TGTGCCAGCAGAACCATAAGACGGGTGGCGCACACTGAAGCTTTCTTT.

This chain connects TRBV27 to TRBJ2-1, with TRBD2 matching over 10 bases. The germline V gene has CDR1 MNHEY and CDR2 SMNVEV (reference sequence). The junction had 5 bases not matched to a gene; V was cut back by 2 bases and J by 4 bases. This CDR3 comprises 16 residues. The CDR3 nucleotides read TGTGCCAGCAGTTTACCAGGACTAGCGGCGTACAATGAGCAGTTCTTC. Protein sequence: CASSLPGLAAYNEQFF.

CDR3 sequence (DNA): TGTGCCAGCGGGCCAGGACTAGCGGGAGGCAATGAGCAGTTCTTC. Translated: CASGPGLAGGNEQFF. This sequence joins TRBV9 and TRBJ2-1; TRBD2 aligns across 14 bases. The junction had 6 bases not matched to a gene; V was cut back by 7 bases and J by 6 bases. CDR3 size: 15 residues. Germline CDR1 reads SGDLS; CDR2 reads YYNGEE.

The gene calls are TRBV28 and TRBJ1-3; D is uncertain. The CDR3 has 15 amino acids. Germline V gives CDR1 MDHEN, CDR2 SYDVKM. Between the trimmed V and J ends, which lost 2 bases and 0 bases, there was a span of 8 bases. The CDR3 sequence is CASSLTPDSGNTIYF. The CDR3 DNA reads TGTGCCAGCAGTTTAACCCCAGACTCTGGAAACACCATATATTTT.

The chain links TRBV28 to TRBJ1-2; 11 nucleotides agree with TRBD1. This CDR3 comprises 15 residues. Germline V gene sequence: CDR1 MDHEN, CDR2 SYDVKM. The trim removed 4 bases at V and 7 bases at J, leaving 8 bases unmatched. The CDR3 here is CASSSGQGASGGYTF. The DNA of the CDR3 is TGTGCCAGCAGTTCAGGACAGGGGGCTAGCGGTGGCTACACCTTC.

This chain connects TRBV7-9 to TRBJ1-1, with D perhaps TRBD1 (5 bases). V was cut by 5 bases and J by 3 bases, with 10 bases left in between. CDR3 length equals 13 residues. From germline, CDR1 is SEHNR and CDR2 FQNEAQ (reference sequence). The CDR3 bases are TGTGCCAGCAGCCCCGCACAGGACACTGAAGCTTTCTTT. This codes for CASSPAQDTEAFF.

The chain uses TRBV6-4 and TRBJ2-1, with 10 bases aligning to TRBD2. Germline V gene sequence: CDR1 MRHNA, CDR2 SNTAGT. The CDR3 is made up of 13 amino acids. The V segment lost 6 bases and the J segment 8 bases; nucleotides outside the gene matches: 4. CDR3 protein: CASSLAGVHEQFF. CDR3 sequence (DNA): TGTGCCAGCAGCCTAGCGGGAGTTCATGAGCAGTTCTTC.

The CDR3 is CASRDREDQPQHF. The DNA for the CDR3 is TGTGCCAGCCGGGACAGGGAAGATCAGCCCCAGCATTTT. The V call is TRBV28, the J call TRBJ1-5; 9 bases are a match to TRBD1. The CDR3 is 13 amino acids. The V and J ends lost 8 bases and 5 bases, in that order; junction bases with no gene match: 4. Germline values: CDR1 MDHEN, CDR2 SYDVKM.

V and J are TRBV6-5 and TRBJ1-6; D uncertain. Germline V gene data show CDR1 as MNHEY and CDR2 as SVGAGI. The CDR3 consists of 15 residues. V gave up 0 bases and J gave up 9 bases, with 12 bases separating them. CDR3 amino acids: CASSYSFPRISPLHF. CDR3 in DNA: TGTGCCAGCAGTTACTCTTTCCCCAGGATTTCACCCCTCCACTTT.